This TCR beta chain was sequenced in a study of blood T cell repertoires in COVID-19. About the study: The study drew acute and convalescent COVID-19 samples from the United States, Italy and Spain. T cells, B-cell-depleted T cells, or PBMCs supplied cDNA or gDNA.

Per the original methods: Using reference gene primer amplification, nucleated cell counts were estimated. Clones were read by immunoSEQ multiplex PCR, and TCRdb kept only the in-frame ones, dropping some. D and trimming come from the DNA, and the V and J calls and clone size come from that table. There are around 260,000 clones in the sample; 75% to 90% occur only once, and roughly 0.96% lies in the top ten. The V gene end was trimmed by 5 bases and the J gene end by 6 bases; junction bases not matched to a gene: 7. This CDR3 is 14 amino acids long. CDR1 and CDR2 from the germline V gene are SNHLY and FYNNEI. Only one count was recorded for this clone.

This chain links TRBV2 with TRBJ2-7, with 10 bases that match TRBD1. The receptor comes from a woman aged 40-49 years who had recovered from COVID-19. What was sequenced was peripheral blood. CDR3 protein: CASSSGTGVSEQYF. As DNA, the CDR3 is TGTGCCAGCAGTTCCGGGACAGGGGTCTCCGAGCAGTACTTC.